The 3 T cell receptor beta chains below come from one sample, sequenced in a study of T cells in narcolepsy. Sequencing was performed with immunoSEQ multiplex PCR; in TCRdb, only in-frame clones are kept and a portion is missing. The repertoire has around 31,000 clones, around 80% of them found once; the top ten carry 0.95% to 1.5%. The material sequenced was CD45RA- memory CD4+ T cells from PBMCs. Receptors were obtained from a human donor with narcolepsy.

This clone came up a few times. The chain employs TRBV15 and TRBJ1-1; the match to TRBD1 covers 9 bases. V lost 0 bases, J lost 4 bases, and 6 bases stayed unmatched. The CDR3 is 16 amino acids. The germline CDR1 and CDR2 sequences are LNHNV and YYDKDF (reference sequence). The CDR3 protein is CATSRDLDRGGTEAFF. DNA for the CDR3: TGTGCCACCAGCAGAGATCTAGACAGGGGGGGCACTGAAGCTTTCTTT.

The chain couples TRBV4-2 to TRBJ2-3, with 8 bases identical to TRBD2. With V trimmed by 0 bases and J by 5 bases, 10 bases remained unmatched. The CDR3 is 17 residues long. In germline, CDR1 is LGHNA, CDR2 YNFKEQ. CDR3 sequence reads: CASSQEGRGVGGDTQYF. The CDR3 coding sequence is TGTGCCAGCAGCCAAGAAGGGCGGGGGGTTGGAGGAGATACGCAGTATTTT.

The chain has TRBV10-3 and TRBJ2-5; perhaps D is TRBD1 or TRBD2 (5 bases each). The V gene's germline CDR1 is ENHRY and CDR2 SYGVKD. The V end was cut by 6 bases, the J end by 2 bases, with 13 bases between. The CDR3 extends over 14 amino acids. The CDR3 is CAIRKGPGQETQYF. For the CDR3, the DNA is TGTGCCATCAGGAAGGGGCCGGGGCAAGAGACCCAGTACTTC.